The 23 T cell receptor beta chains below come from one sample, sequenced in a study of molecular identifiers for immune sequencing clone quantification. TCRdb re-called the PCR reads with MiXCR, one entry per CDR3 protein. Of about 60,000 distinct CDR3 sequences listed, about 20% are singletons. Sequencing was performed on naive CD8+ T cells from blood, with Jurkat cell RNA spiked in. The subset: FACS-sorted CD8+CD4-CCR7+CD45RA+ naive T cells. The origin of the receptors is a human donor in good health. Some libraries in this study had Jurkat cell RNA spiked in.

V is TRBV4-1 and J is TRBJ1-3; the match to TRBD1 covers 9 bases. The V segment lost 1 base and the J segment 3 bases; nucleotides outside the gene matches: 13. The CDR3 is 19 residues long. The germline gives CDR1 MGHRA, CDR2 YSYEKL. CDR3 protein: CASSQVVIGTGLDGNTIYF. DNA for the CDR3: TGCGCCAGCAGCCAAGTCGTCATTGGGACAGGGCTAGATGGAAACACCATATATTTT.

Ten or more counts support this clonotype. The chain has TRBV20-1 and TRBJ2-7; possible D gene TRBD1, 5 bases. The CDR3 runs to 14 residues. V was cut by 5 bases and J by 3 bases, with 17 bases left in between. CDR1 DFQATT and CDR2 SNEGSKA come from the germline V gene (reference sequence). The CDR3 reads CSAPLLGASYEQYF. The CDR3 coding sequence is TGCAGTGCTCCCTTGCTAGGGGCAAGCTACGAGCAGTACTTC.

This clonotype showed up many times. This chain uses TRBV6-2 or TRBV6-3 with TRBJ2-3; D uncertain. Germline V CDR1 and CDR2: MNHEY, SVGEGT. The CDR3 is made up of 14 amino acids. Between the trimmed V and J ends, which lost 0 bases and 9 bases, there was a span of 13 bases. CDR3 bases: TGTGCCAGCAGTTACTCGTATTTGCTACTGACGCAGTATTTT. This codes for CASSYSYLLLTQYF.

In its sample, this clonotype was seen many times. The chain has TRBV20-1 and TRBJ2-7; D tentatively fits TRBD1 or TRBD2 (6 bases each). Germline assignment: CDR1 DFQATT and CDR2 SNEGSKA (reference sequence). The CDR3 is made up of 16 amino acids. Trimming left V 5 bases short and J 1 base short, with 21 bases between. The CDR3: CSAGGPWGSKSYEQYF. The CDR3 DNA is TGCAGTGCTGGGGGGCCCTGGGGGTCGAAGTCCTACGAGCAGTACTTC.

This clonotype showed up many times. The chain recombines TRBV28 with TRBJ1-5; a weak D match, TRBD1 (5 bases). Trimming shortened V by 3 bases and J by 4 bases, and 10 bases separated the two germline ends. This CDR3 is 14 amino acids long. CDR1 and CDR2 from the germline V gene are MDHEN and SYDVKM. CDR3 coding DNA: TGTGCCAGCAGTTTTAAGGCAGGGAATCAGCCCCAGCATTTT. This encodes CASSFKAGNQPQHF.

This clonotype was recorded many times. V gene TRBV28 combines with J gene TRBJ2-7; 8 nucleotides line up with TRBD2. The germline V gene has CDR1 MDHEN and CDR2 SYDVKM. The CDR3 runs to 13 residues. J gave up 9 bases and V 3 bases, and 7 bases lay outside the gene matches. The CDR3 region is CASSFRLAGPQYF. CDR3 DNA: TGTGCCAGCAGTTTTCGGCTAGCGGGCCCGCAGTACTTC.

This clonotype appeared a few times. The CDR3 DNA reads as TGTGCCAGCAGCCAAGGGGTGCTGTACACCGGGGAGCTGTTTTTT. It translates to CASSQGVLYTGELFF. The chain uses TRBV14 and TRBJ2-2; D unclear. Germline V CDR1 and CDR2: SGHDN, FVKESK. Trimming stripped 1 base from V and 3 bases from J, with 9 bases between. The CDR3 has 15 amino acids.

This clonotype was detected many times. The CDR3 spells CASSEGTDSTDTQYF. The CDR3 DNA follows: TGTGCCAGCAGTGAAGGGACAGACAGCACAGATACGCAGTATTTT. The chain is built from TRBV2 and TRBJ2-3, with D perhaps TRBD1 (6 bases). The germline V and J ends were trimmed by 1 base and 0 bases, with 8 bases remaining between them. CDR1 and CDR2 from the germline V gene are SNHLY and FYNNEI. The CDR3 is 15 amino acids.

This clonotype came up many times. This chain uses TRBV6-9 with TRBJ2-3; 8 nucleotides match TRBD2. The CDR3 has 17 amino acids. J was trimmed by 3 bases and V by 0 bases; bases with no gene match: 8. The germline V gene has CDR1 MNHGY and CDR2 SVAAGI. This chain's CDR3 is CASSYSGGAGGTDTQYF. The CDR3 coding sequence is TGTGCCAGCAGTTATTCAGGGGGTGCGGGAGGAACAGATACGCAGTATTTT.

Details on this clonotype: Just one base apart from a much larger clone, this may be a read error. This chain connects TRBV7-2 to TRBJ2-1; D is undetermined. Germline CDR1 and CDR2: SGHTA and FQGNSA. The CDR3 runs 15 residues. CDR3 in DNA: TGTGCCGGCAGCTTAAGATTCGACGGCCCCAATGAGCAGTTCTTC. As protein: CAGSLRFDGPNEQFF.

This clonotype has more than one count but fewer than ten. The chain links TRBV27 to TRBJ1-5; D is possibly TRBD1 (5 bases). This CDR3 contains 15 residues. Trimming removed 6 bases from V and 6 bases from J, with 18 bases in between. CDR1 and CDR2 from the germline V gene are MNHEY and SMNVEV (reference sequence). This CDR3 reads CASSPRDGPRQPQHF. The CDR3 DNA follows: TGTGCCAGCAGCCCTCGGGACGGCCCGCGTCAGCCCCAGCATTTT.

In its sample, this clonotype was seen many times. The J gene is TRBJ2-1, the V gene TRBV27; 9 nucleotides match TRBD2. This CDR3 is built from 16 residues. V lost 0 bases and J lost 2; bases outside the gene matches: 2. Germline CDR1 reads MNHEY; CDR2 reads SMNVEV (reference sequence). This CDR3 is CASSLSAGGTYNEQFF. In DNA form, the CDR3 reads TGTGCCAGCAGTTTATCAGCGGGAGGAACCTACAATGAGCAGTTCTTC.

Many counts were recorded for this clonotype. DNA for the CDR3: TGTGCCAGCAGCCAAGGAGGGGAAGGACTGAACAATGAGCAGTTCTTC. It translates to CASSQGGEGLNNEQFF. The chain uses TRBV3-1 and TRBJ2-1; either TRBD1 or TRBD2 may fit D (5 bases each). Per germline, CDR1 LGHDT and CDR2 YNNKEL (reference sequence). Trimming left V 1 base short and J 5 bases short, with 15 bases between. This CDR3 has 16 residues.

To note about this clonotype: It may be a read error: a sequence one base away is much more abundant. The V gene is TRBV19, the J gene TRBJ2-7, with 9 bases aligning to TRBD2. Per the germline V gene, CDR1 is LNHDA and CDR2 is SQIVND (reference sequence). V shed 3 bases, J shed 2 bases, and the junction held 5 bases outside the gene matches. The CDR3 is 15 amino acids. CDR3 sequence (DNA): TGTGCCAGTAGTATGGACGCTAGCGGGGCCTACGAGCAGTACTTC. It is translated as CASSMDASGAYEQYF.

At least ten counts were recorded for this clonotype. The CDR3 loop reads CASSLSGDEKLFF. In DNA form, the CDR3 reads TGTGCCAGCAGCTTGTCAGGGGATGAAAAACTGTTTTTT. V usage is TRBV7-9 and J usage is TRBJ1-4; tentatively, D is TRBD1 (6 bases). The V end lost 3 bases, the J end lost 6 bases, and 8 bases lay between the germline ends. Germline V CDR1 and CDR2: SEHNR, FQNEAQ (reference sequence). This CDR3 has 13 amino acids.

A note on this clonotype: A single base separates this from a much larger clone, so it may be a read error. This chain connects TRBV4-3 to TRBJ1-4; possible D gene TRBD1, 5 bases. Germline CDR1 is LGHNA and CDR2 is YSLEER. The CDR3 extends over 16 amino acids. The CDR3 here is CASSPRGRDLSEKLCF. The CDR3 DNA sequence: TGCGCCAGCAGCCCCCGTGGGAGGGACCTTTCTGAAAAACTGTGTTTT.

This clonotype was recorded many times. The chain joins TRBV12-3 or TRBV12-4 to TRBJ2-6, with D possibly called TRBD1 or TRBD2 (6 bases each). The CDR3 is made up of 17 amino acids. The V end was cut by 6 bases, the J end by 1 base, with 16 bases between. CDR3 residues: CASRPTGGRSGANVLTF. In DNA form, the CDR3 reads TGTGCCAGCAGACCAACCGGGGGCCGATCTGGGGCCAACGTCCTGACTTTC.

The table lists this clonotype with many counts. The chain recombines TRBV6-2 or TRBV6-3 with TRBJ1-1; 8 bases are a match to TRBD1. The germline V gene encodes CDR1 MNHEY and CDR2 SVGEGT. The J segment lost 4 bases and the V segment lost 2 bases, leaving 18 bases of the junction unmatched. The CDR3 is made up of 19 amino acids. This chain's CDR3 is CASSYQAKTTGVMFTEAFF. For the CDR3, the DNA is TGTGCCAGCAGTTACCAAGCAAAAACGACAGGGGTGATGTTCACTGAAGCTTTCTTT.

This clonotype occurred many times. The rearrangement uses TRBV7-3 and TRBJ2-3, with 12 bases identical to TRBD2. The germline V gene has CDR1 SGHTA and CDR2 FQGTGA. The V and J ends lost 3 bases and 0 bases, in that order; junction bases with no gene match: 7. The CDR3 length is 18 residues. The CDR3 here is CASSFGTSGRFSTDTQYF. Here the CDR3 DNA reads TGTGCCAGCAGCTTTGGTACTAGCGGGAGGTTCAGCACAGATACGCAGTATTTT.

For this clonotype: This clone may be a read error of a much larger clone one base away. The CDR3 does not end in the conserved phenylalanine or tryptophan, so this is likely a read error. The chain is built from TRBV3-1 and TRBJ1-1, with D hard to call. This CDR3 comprises 14 residues. Germline lookup yields CDR1 LGHDT and CDR2 YNNKEL (reference sequence). Trimming left V 1 base short and J 2 bases short, with 8 bases between. This chain's CDR3 is CASSQVSVNTEAFS. For the CDR3, the DNA is TGTGCCAGCAGCCAAGTCTCTGTCAACACTGAAGCTTTCTCT.

This clonotype was recorded many times. The chain employs TRBV4-1 and TRBJ2-2, with D unresolved. With 0 bases removed from V and 4 bases from J, the gap between germline ends came to 9 bases. The CDR3 sequence is 15 residues long. Germline CDR1 is MGHRA and CDR2 is YSYEKL. The CDR3 loop is CASSQDALFTGELFF. CDR3 nucleotide sequence: TGCGCCAGCAGCCAAGATGCACTGTTCACCGGGGAGCTGTTTTTT.

This clonotype was detected a few times. The chain carries TRBV9 and TRBJ1-1; TRBD1 is a possible D gene (6 bases). Deletions cut 3 bases from V and 0 bases from J, with 9 bases between. The CDR3 is 14 amino acids. Germline V CDR1 and CDR2: SGDLS, YYNGEE. DNA of the CDR3: TGTGCCAGCAGCGAAACAGGGTTGAACACTGAAGCTTTCTTT. Protein product: CASSETGLNTEAFF.

This clonotype was recorded a few times. The J gene is TRBJ2-5, the V gene TRBV6-2 or TRBV6-3, with 11 positions matching TRBD2. The CDR3 extends over 16 amino acids. V lost 0 bases and J lost 4; bases outside the gene matches: 4. Germline lookup yields CDR1 MNHEY and CDR2 SVGEGT. CDR3 DNA: TGTGCCAGCAGTTACTCAGGGCTAGCGGGAGGAGAGACCCAGTACTTC. Translating it yields CASSYSGLAGGETQYF.